These 7 T cell receptor beta chains were sequenced from one sample in a study of somatic mutations in cytotoxic T cells in rheumatoid arthritis. TCRdb's copy holds only in-frame clones and misses some; the assay was immunoSEQ multiplex PCR. The sample records about 10,000 clones, more than 70% being singletons. The source material was CD8+ T cells sorted from blood. Every receptor here comes from an adult with rheumatoid arthritis.

V and J are TRBV4-3 and TRBJ2-1; maybe TRBD1 (6 bases). Germline lookup yields CDR1 LGHNA and CDR2 YSLEER. With 0 bases removed from V and 0 bases from J, the gap between germline ends came to 27 bases. The CDR3 is made up of 22 amino acids. This CDR3 reads CASSQDPPFTGTFPISYNEQFF. The CDR3 DNA is TGCGCCAGCAGCCAAGATCCACCTTTCACAGGGACCTTCCCTATCTCCTACAATGAGCAGTTCTTC.

V is TRBV7-9 and J is TRBJ2-1; D is unclear. This CDR3 region has 13 residues. CDR1 and CDR2 from the germline V gene are SEHNR and FQNEAQ (reference sequence). The germline V and J ends were trimmed by 5 bases and 0 bases, with 5 bases remaining between them. CDR3 sequence: CASSPSSYNEQFF. The CDR3 coding sequence is TGTGCCAGCAGCCCAAGCTCCTACAATGAGCAGTTCTTC.

The chain recombines TRBV27 with TRBJ2-7; 11 positions agree with TRBD1. This CDR3 spans 12 amino acids. V lost 6 bases and J lost 5; bases outside the gene matches: 0. CDR1 and CDR2 from the germline V gene are MNHEY and SMNVEV (reference sequence). The CDR3 spells CASRDRGHEQYF. DNA of the CDR3: TGTGCCAGCAGGGACAGGGGGCACGAGCAGTACTTC.

This clone was found a few times. This sequence joins TRBV7-9 and TRBJ2-1; weak D call: TRBD1 (6 bases). CDR3 length: 13 amino acids. The germline CDR1 and CDR2 sequences are SEHNR and FQNEAQ (reference sequence). Trimming left V 4 bases short and J 10 bases short, with 14 bases between. CDR3 region: CASSSRTGWEQFF. The DNA for the CDR3 is TGTGCCAGCAGCTCCAGAACAGGGTGGGAGCAGTTCTTC.

The chain joins TRBV13 to TRBJ2-1; TRBD2 agrees at 14 bases. Germline V gene sequence: CDR1 PRHDT, CDR2 FYEKMQ (reference sequence). The CDR3 is 15 residues long. The junction had 8 bases not matched to a gene; V was cut back by 7 bases and J by 9 bases. The CDR3 DNA sequence: TGTGCCAGCACCCCGGGACTAGCGGGGGATGCTGAGCAGTTCTTC. It yields the protein CASTPGLAGDAEQFF.

This chain uses TRBV6-6 with TRBJ2-1; D may be TRBD1 or TRBD2 (6 bases each). This CDR3 is 16 amino acids long. Trimming took off 2 bases at V and 0 bases at J, with 11 bases between the two ends. Germline-derived CDR1 and CDR2 are MNHNY and SVGAGI (reference sequence). The CDR3 here is CASSYGGRSSYNEQFF. The CDR3 DNA is TGTGCCAGCAGTTACGGGGGGCGGAGCTCCTACAATGAGCAGTTCTTC.

The V call is TRBV2, the J call TRBJ1-1; TRBD1 matches 8 bases. V lost 6 bases, J lost 5 bases, and 5 bases stayed unmatched. Germline V gene sequence: CDR1 SNHLY, CDR2 FYNNEI. The CDR3 covers 13 residues. CDR3 sequence reads: CASRRDRITEAFF. CDR3 coding DNA: TGTGCCAGCAGGAGGGACAGGATAACTGAAGCTTTCTTT.